One sample yielded the 27 T cell receptor beta chains listed below, sequenced in a study of cytotoxic CD8 clonotypes in ibrutinib-treated CLL. Repertoires were generated with immunoSEQ multiplex PCR, while TCRdb's copy carries only in-frame clones and drops some. The sample contains almost 250,000 clones, less than 75% of which appear only once. The starting material was PBMCs, obtained after 24 months of ibrutinib treatment. The receptors stem from a human donor with chronic lymphocytic leukemia.

V is TRBV28 and J is TRBJ2-3; 9 bases match TRBD2. The V gene's germline CDR1 is MDHEN and CDR2 SYDVKM. After removal of 7 bases from V and 3 bases from J, the junction contained 11 bases not matched to a gene. There are 16 residues in the CDR3. The DNA of the CDR3 is TGTGCCAGCACTCATCGCGGGAGGGTAATTACAGATACGCAGTATTTT. Translated: CASTHRGRVITDTQYF.

The V gene is TRBV7-3, the J gene TRBJ2-1; no clear D gene. This CDR3 has 13 amino acids. V lost 5 bases and J 2 bases, leaving 7 bases between the germline ends. Germline V gene sequence: CDR1 SGHTA, CDR2 FQGTGA. The CDR3 bases are TGTGCCAGCAGCCCGAACACCTACAATGAGCAGTTCTTC. This translates into CASSPNTYNEQFF.

This chain joins TRBV5-1 and TRBJ2-7; no clear D. From germline, CDR1 is SGHRS and CDR2 YFSETQ. The length of the CDR3 is 13 residues. Trimming pared 4 bases from V and 3 bases from J, leaving 11 bases between. The CDR3 region is CASSPADRYEQYF. In DNA, the CDR3 is TGCGCCAGCAGCCCCGCGGATCGCTACGAGCAGTACTTC.

The chain recombines TRBV5-1 with TRBJ2-4; the match to TRBD1 covers 9 bases. The trim removed 4 bases at V and 8 bases at J, leaving 10 bases unmatched. CDR1 and CDR2 (germline): SGHRS, YFSETQ. There are 15 residues in the CDR3. The CDR3 reads CASSISGTGPDIQYF. The CDR3 coding sequence is TGCGCCAGCAGCATTTCCGGGACAGGGCCGGACATTCAGTACTTC.

V is TRBV4-1 and J is TRBJ2-3; TRBD2 aligns across 7 bases. The CDR3 has 16 residues. V shed 2 bases and J 1 base; nucleotides not matched to a gene: 6. CDR1 is MGHRA, CDR2 YSYEKL, per germline. CDR3 in DNA: TGCGCCAGCAGCCAACTGCGGCTAGCGGGCACAGATACGCAGTATTTT. Amino acids: CASSQLRLAGTDTQYF.

The chain links TRBV5-1 to TRBJ1-2; D might be TRBD1 (6 bases). This CDR3 comprises 15 residues. The germline V gene encodes CDR1 SGHRS and CDR2 YFSETQ. The V end was cut by 1 base, the J end by 1 base, with 11 bases between. CDR3 loop: CASSLSTRGNYGYTF. CDR3 DNA sequence: TGCGCCAGCAGCTTGTCGACCAGGGGTAACTATGGCTACACCTTC.

The gene calls are TRBV9 and TRBJ2-3, with no clear D. Germline values: CDR1 SGDLS, CDR2 YYNGEE. This CDR3 spans 16 amino acids. V lost 0 bases and J lost 6, with 17 bases in between. The CDR3 sequence is CASSVALLNRWDTQYF. The CDR3, as DNA: TGTGCCAGCAGCGTAGCCCTACTGAACCGCTGGGATACGCAGTATTTT. Combining the CDR3 with reference TRBV9 and TRBJ2-3 gives the whole variable domain DSGVTQTPKHLITATGQRVTLRCSPRSGDLSVYWYQQSLDQGLQFLIQYYNGEERAKGNILERFSAQQFPDLHSELNLSSLELGDSALYFCASSVALLNRWDTQYFGPGTRLTVL.

The chain uses TRBV5-1 and TRBJ1-1; no firm D call. V was clipped by 3 bases and J by 1 base, with 7 bases between them. The length of the CDR3 is 13 residues. CDR1 and CDR2 (germline): SGHRS, YFSETQ. In DNA, the CDR3 is TGCGCCAGCAGCTACCAGGAGAACACTGAAGCTTTCTTT. Protein product: CASSYQENTEAFF.

V is TRBV28 and J is TRBJ2-7; 11 nucleotides match TRBD2. The V gene's germline CDR1 is MDHEN and CDR2 SYDVKM. The J segment lost 0 bases and the V segment lost 5 bases, leaving 3 bases of the junction unmatched. The CDR3 extends over 15 amino acids. The CDR3, as DNA: TGTGCCAGCAGTGAAACTAGCGGGAGCTCCTACGAGCAGTACTTC. Encoded protein: CASSETSGSSYEQYF.

This chain connects TRBV18 to TRBJ1-1; perhaps TRBD1 as D (6 bases). Germline assignment: CDR1 KGHSH and CDR2 LQKENI. This CDR3 region has 14 residues. Trimming removed 4 bases from V and 1 base from J, with 10 bases in between. The CDR3 region has the DNA TGTGCCAGCTCACGTTCGACAGGGAACACTGAAGCTTTCTTT. Encoded protein: CASSRSTGNTEAFF.

The V gene is TRBV2, the J gene TRBJ2-2, with 7 nucleotides matching TRBD1. CDR1 is SNHLY, CDR2 FYNNEI, per germline. V shed 8 bases, J shed 0 bases, and the junction held 15 bases outside the gene matches. This CDR3 has 18 amino acids. The CDR3 loop reads CASAGRKGAVANTGELFF. The CDR3 DNA is TGTGCCAGCGCCGGACGGAAGGGGGCGGTTGCGAACACCGGGGAGCTGTTTTTT.

The chain couples TRBV27 to TRBJ2-7; 9 positions agree with TRBD2. The CDR3 runs to 14 residues. The V segment lost 8 bases and the J segment 2 bases; nucleotides outside the gene matches: 7. From germline, CDR1 is MNHEY and CDR2 SMNVEV (reference sequence). CDR3 residues: CASRAAGGPYEQYF. As DNA, the CDR3 is TGTGCCAGCCGGGCGGCGGGAGGGCCCTACGAGCAGTACTTC.

V is TRBV27 and J is TRBJ1-5, with 9 bases lining up with TRBD1. CDR3 length: 14 amino acids. Germline V CDR1 and CDR2: MNHEY, SMNVEV (reference sequence). V shed 10 bases and J 9 bases; nucleotides not matched to a gene: 13. The CDR3 coding sequence is TGTGCCACCCGTGCTGGGACAGGGATGGTGCCCCAGCATTTT. Its translation is CATRAGTGMVPQHF.

This clone showed up just a few times. The V call is TRBV6-6, the J call TRBJ2-2; no definite D call. The V end lost 6 bases, the J end lost 8 bases, and 19 bases lay between the germline ends. Germline assignment: CDR1 MNHNY and CDR2 SVGAGI (reference sequence). CDR3 size: 15 residues. The chain's CDR3 is CASSTSIGGTGELFF. The CDR3 DNA reads as TGTGCCAGCAGCACATCAATAGGTGGTACTGGGGAGCTGTTTTTT.

This clone has more than one count but fewer than ten. This rearrangement joins TRBV28 to TRBJ1-2; D gene uncertain. Germline loops: CDR1 MDHEN, CDR2 SYDVKM. V was pared by 6 bases and J by 4 bases, with 9 bases between. The CDR3 consists of 12 residues. The DNA for the CDR3 is TGTGCCAGCAGGCTAGGCACCTATGGCTACACCTTC. Translated, it gives CASRLGTYGYTF.

This clone was picked up a small number of times. The chain employs TRBV18 and TRBJ2-3; a possible D gene is TRBD1 (6 bases). Germline loops: CDR1 KGHSH, CDR2 LQKENI. V lost 3 bases, J lost 5 bases, and 12 bases lay in between. The CDR3 spans 14 residues. CDR3 in DNA: TGTGCCAGCTCACCCTCTGGGGGCGGAGATACGCAGTATTTT. Translating it yields CASSPSGGGDTQYF.

The genes are TRBV5-1 and TRBJ2-7; weak D call: TRBD1 (5 bases). The CDR3 runs 16 residues. Germline lookup yields CDR1 SGHRS and CDR2 YFSETQ. V was trimmed by 1 base and J by 0 bases, leaving 14 bases between them. Here the CDR3 reads CASSLYSDSLSYEQYF. As DNA, the CDR3 is TGCGCCAGCAGCTTGTACTCCGACAGCCTCTCCTACGAGCAGTACTTC.

About this clone: The same CDR3 is also encoded by other DNA sequences in this sample. The chain joins TRBV6-1 to TRBJ2-7; no clear D gene. The CDR3 totals 13 residues. Per the germline V gene, CDR1 is MNHNS and CDR2 is SASEGT. The V end lost 6 bases, the J end lost 1 base, and 10 bases lay between the germline ends. The CDR3 sequence is CASRASGSYEQYF. CDR3 in DNA: TGTGCCAGCAGGGCTAGTGGGTCCTACGAGCAGTACTTC.

In this sample, this clone turned up a few times. The chain couples TRBV6-4 to TRBJ2-7; D gene unclear. This CDR3 has 13 residues. V was pared by 2 bases and J by 9 bases, with 14 bases between. The germline V gene has CDR1 MRHNA and CDR2 SNTAGT. CDR3 coding DNA: TGTGCCAGCAGTGACGTTGGCTACGGTTCGCAGTACTTC. The encoded protein is CASSDVGYGSQYF.

The V gene is TRBV19, the J gene TRBJ2-7; no clear D gene. V shed 3 bases and J shed 1 base, with 4 bases lying between them. CDR1 LNHDA and CDR2 SQIVND come from the germline V gene (reference sequence). CDR3 length: 12 amino acids. This CDR3 is CASSMRSYEQYF. CDR3 in DNA: TGTGCCAGTAGTATGCGGTCCTACGAGCAGTACTTC.

The chain has TRBV30 and TRBJ2-1; D is undetermined. The CDR3 spans 13 residues. Germline values: CDR1 GTSNPN, CDR2 SVGIG (reference sequence). V was clipped by 4 bases and J by 3 bases, with 10 bases between them. The CDR3 DNA reads TGTGCCTGGACCCCTGACATCTACAATGAGCAGTTCTTC. This codes for CAWTPDIYNEQFF.

J is TRBJ2-5 and V is TRBV29-1; D gene unclear. The germline V gene encodes CDR1 SQVTM and CDR2 ANQGSEA. The ends were cut back, 7 bases at V and 2 bases at J, with 5 bases in the middle. The CDR3 is made up of 10 amino acids. CDR3 loop: CSAFQETQYF. CDR3 DNA: TGCAGCGCCTTTCAAGAGACCCAGTACTTC.

The sample holds a few counts of this clone. J is TRBJ2-7 and V is TRBV4-2; no firm D call. The germline V and J ends were trimmed by 6 bases and 0 bases, with 6 bases remaining between them. The germline V gene encodes CDR1 LGHNA and CDR2 YNFKEQ. CDR3 size: 12 residues. The CDR3 sequence is CASSSNSYEQYF. CDR3 in DNA: TGTGCCAGCAGTTCCAACTCCTACGAGCAGTACTTC.

In nucleotides, the CDR3 is TGTGCCAGCAGTTTACTGGGTGGCACTGAAGCTTTCTTT. This translates into CASSLLGGTEAFF. The rearrangement links TRBV27 to TRBJ1-1; no reliable D call. The V and J ends lost 2 bases and 4 bases respectively, with 8 bases between them. The germline V gene has CDR1 MNHEY and CDR2 SMNVEV (reference sequence). The CDR3 spans 13 residues.

This clone was counted a few times. The rearrangement joins TRBV13 to TRBJ2-2; D is unresolved. The CDR3 runs to 13 residues. Germline V CDR1 and CDR2: PRHDT, FYEKMQ (reference sequence). Here the CDR3 reads CAHSTANTGELFF. The CDR3 DNA is TGTGCTCATAGTACGGCGAACACCGGGGAGCTGTTTTTT.

The V gene is TRBV2, the J gene TRBJ2-1, with unresolved D. The CDR3 is 12 residues long. The germline V gene has CDR1 SNHLY and CDR2 FYNNEI. Trimming cost V 0 bases and J 10 bases, with 7 bases left between them. CDR3 protein: CASSEAAREQFF. The CDR3 DNA is TGTGCCAGCAGTGAAGCCGCCCGGGAGCAGTTCTTC.

The table lists this clone with a count of one. V and J are TRBV18 and TRBJ2-1, with TRBD2 matching over 9 bases. The CDR3 runs 16 residues. V gave up 2 bases and J gave up 8 bases; unmatched junction bases: 10. The germline V gene encodes CDR1 KGHSH and CDR2 LQKENI. CDR3 sequence: CASSPVEGAGGYEQFF. The CDR3 coding sequence is TGTGCCAGCTCACCAGTTGAGGGAGCGGGAGGCTATGAGCAGTTCTTC.